This is a list of T cell receptor beta chains from one sample in a study of T cells in Graves' hyperthyroidism and ophthalmopathy. TCRdb analysed the multiplex PCR reads with MiXCR anew, one entry per CDR3 protein. This sample carries around 580,000 distinct CDR3 sequences, approximately 16% of them seen once, and the ten largest clones take around 18%. Input material: blood. Source of these receptors: a woman in her late teens or twenties with Graves' hyperthyroidism. CDR3s include the opening cysteine and the closing phenylalanine or tryptophan. A D gene is named only where the DNA matches it firmly. Size is stated for part of the rows, as once, few or many counts, or as a class when the clone is expanded.

CDR3nt	CDR3aa	v_gene	j_gene	abundance	d_gene
TGTGCCACCAGTGATACTCCCACGACAGGCGCCCTGGGAGATACGCAGTATTTT	CATSDTPTTGALGDTQYF	TRBV24-1	TRBJ2-3	.	.
TGTGCCAGCAGGCGGGGGGGGGGGGTTAACAATGAGCAGTTCTTC	CASRRGGGVNNEQFF	TRBV7-2	TRBJ2-1	.	TRBD2
TGTGCCAGCAGCGGCTCCCCGGAACAGTTCTACGAGCAGTACTTC	CASSGSPEQFYEQYF	TRBV5-8	TRBJ2-7	few	.
TGTGCCACCAGTGACCGTACTAGCGGGAGGTACAATGAGCAGTTCTTC	CATSDRTSGRYNEQFF	TRBV24-1	TRBJ2-1	many	TRBD2
TGTGCCAGCTCACCTCGGACAGAGAATGGCTACACCTTC	CASSPRTENGYTF	TRBV18	TRBJ1-2	many	.
TGTGCCAGCAGAGGAGACGGGATCTATCAGCCCCAGCATTTT	CASRGDGIYQPQHF	TRBV25-1	TRBJ1-5	.	.
TGTGCCAGCAGCTTAGTCACCAGGTACGAGCAGTACTTC	CASSLVTRYEQYF	TRBV7-2	TRBJ2-7	.	.
TGCGCCAGCAGCCAGGACTTTGATAATTCACCCCTCCACTTT	CASSQDFDNSPLHF	TRBV5-1	TRBJ1-6	many	.
TGCAGCGTTGACGACAGGGACATCCCGGAGACCCAGTACTTC	CSVDDRDIPETQYF	TRBV29-1	TRBJ2-5	.	TRBD1
TGTGCCAGCAGCTTCTACAGGGATGGCGGGACTTTCTTT	CASSFYRDGGTFF	TRBV11-3	TRBJ1-1	.	.
TGTGCCAGCTGTACCGGGACAGGGGGCGCGGAGCCCCAGCATTTT	CASCTGTGGAEPQHF	TRBV5-6	TRBJ1-5	few	TRBD1
TGTGCCAGCAGGACTGGGACTGAAGCTTTCTTT	CASRTGTEAFF	TRBV2	TRBJ1-1	many	.
TGTGCTAGTGGTTTAGTCGGGACAGGGTATGGCTACACCTTC	CASGLVGTGYGYTF	TRBV12-5	TRBJ1-2	few	TRBD1
TGTGCCAGCAGGACAGGGGGCCCTGAAGCTTTCTTT	CASRTGGPEAFF	TRBV28	TRBJ1-1	many	TRBD1
TGTGCCAGGGGAGCGGGGAATGGCTACACCTTC	CARGAGNGYTF	TRBV2	TRBJ1-2	.	.
TGTGCCAGCAGCCCCTTTCGGAGCGGGGAGCTGTTTTTT	CASSPFRSGELFF	TRBV3-1	TRBJ2-2	many	.
TGTGCCAGCAGCTTCGAGCCCAAGCATGGCTACACCTTC	CASSFEPKHGYTF	TRBV7-2	TRBJ1-2	.	.
TGTGCCAGCCGCAGGGCCAGCTATGGCTACACCTTC	CASRRASYGYTF	TRBV6-1	TRBJ1-2	.	.
TGCGCCAGCAAGTTCAGGGGGATTGAAGAACTGTTTTTT	CASKFRGIEELFF	TRBV5-1	TRBJ1-4	once	TRBD1
TGCGCCAGCAGTGAGTCGCGGGTCCTTTCGGATGGCTACACCTTC	CASSESRVLSDGYTF	TRBV10-1	TRBJ1-2	many	.
TGTGCCAGTAGGCTGATGGGAGCTAACTATGGCTACACCTTC	CASRLMGANYGYTF	TRBV19	TRBJ1-2	few	.
TGTGCCAGCAGTTACTCTCTGACAGGGAACACTGAAGCTTTCTTT	CASSYSLTGNTEAFF	TRBV6-6	TRBJ1-1	many	.
TGTGCCAGCAGTTTATGGGGGAGGCGACTTTACAATGAGCAGTTCTTC	CASSLWGRRLYNEQFF	TRBV28	TRBJ2-1	.	.
TGTGCCAGCAGGATGGTAGGGGGCCTAGACTATGGCTACACCTTC	CASRMVGGLDYGYTF	TRBV12-3/TRBV12-4	TRBJ1-2	few	TRBD1
TGTGCCAGCAGCTTAGGGGAAGGAAACACCATATATTTT	CASSLGEGNTIYF	TRBV7-2	TRBJ1-3	many	.
TGCGCCAGCAGCTGGGAGGGGCCGGGCACTGAAGCTTTCTTT	CASSWEGPGTEAFF	TRBV5-1	TRBJ1-1	few	.
TGTGCCAGCTCACCTGAGGGGATCGCGAACACCGGGGAGCTGTTTTTT	CASSPEGIANTGELFF	TRBV18	TRBJ2-2	few	.
TGTGCCAGTAGTGACGCCGGACGGTTTAGCACAGATACGCAGTATTTT	CASSDAGRFSTDTQYF	TRBV19	TRBJ2-3	many	.
TGCAGTGCTAGTCGGGCGGGGAGGGGAACCACAGATACGCAGTATTTT	CSASRAGRGTTDTQYF	TRBV20-1	TRBJ2-3	many	TRBD2
TGTGCCAGCAGCCAAGAGAAGTACGAGCAGTACTTC	CASSQEKYEQYF	TRBV3-1	TRBJ2-7	many	.
TGTGCCACCCGCCAGGGCAGGGATACCCGGAACACTGAAGCTTTCTTT	CATRQGRDTRNTEAFF	TRBV19	TRBJ1-1	many	.
TGTGCCACCAGCAGAGTCGGGACTAATGAAAAACTGTTTTTT	CATSRVGTNEKLFF	TRBV15	TRBJ1-4	.	.
TGTGCCAGCAGTGTGTCCCAGCGGGGACAGTACTTC	CASSVSQRGQYF	TRBV2	TRBJ2-5	.	TRBD2
TGTGCCAGCAGACGGACAGGGGAGAATTCACCCCTCCACTTT	CASRRTGENSPLHF	TRBV6-1	TRBJ1-6	few	TRBD1
TGTGCCAGCAGCACAGGACAGGGGGCAAGAGATACGCAGTATTTT	CASSTGQGARDTQYF	TRBV9	TRBJ2-3	.	TRBD1
TGTGCCAGCAGCTTAACGGGAGGTGGCACCGGGGAGCTGTTTTTT	CASSLTGGGTGELFF	TRBV7-9	TRBJ2-2	few	TRBD2
TGTGCCAGCAGCTTAGAGGGTTTTGAGAACACTGAAGCTTTCTTT	CASSLEGFENTEAFF	TRBV7-2	TRBJ1-1	.	.
TGTGCCAGCAGTCACCTACTAGGGCCGCAGGCGCAGTATTTT	CASSHLLGPQAQYF	TRBV12-3/TRBV12-4	TRBJ2-3	.	.
TGTGCCAGCAGTCCCGACACGGGACTCCGCCTGCAGTTCTTC	CASSPDTGLRLQFF	TRBV28	TRBJ2-1	many	.